This T cell receptor beta chain was retrieved from a study of blood T cell repertoires in COVID-19 (dated by TCRdb to between 2020 and 2021). As for the study more broadly: Samples from collaborators originated in the United States, Italy and Spain and spanned both the acute and convalescent phases of COVID-19. Where available, HLA class I and class II types were taken from metadata supplied by the sample provider and were not determined by assay-based typing. The samples were drawn from the first 160 participants of the ongoing ImmuneRACE study and from some 1,300 subjects provided by 6 global collaborators. The repertoires were released in a freely available public database intended as a resource for research on the immune response to SARS-CoV-2. A de-identified subject ID, COVID-19 status, age in years and sex were almost always included in the sample metadata. Deeply sampled blood TCRbeta repertoires from subjects exposed to, actively infected with, or recovered from COVID-19 were included in the dataset. The prospective study material was composed of cDNA or gDNA derived from T cells, B-cell-depleted T cells, or PBMCs.

From a lookup of the germline V gene, CDR1 and CDR2 are SGHTS and YDEGEE. The CDR3 runs 13 residues from the cysteine to the phenylalanine. Only the CDR3 DNA stays, 39 bases, in frame from base 1. V is shortened by 4 bases, J by 5 bases, and the region joining them spans 10 bases. One collaborating source in Seattle enrolled patients during active infection and followed them longitudinally through the course of disease. Whole blood was collected in K2EDTA tubes by collaborating institutions according to the institutions' own protocols. For TCRbeta analysis, collaborators shipped samples as frozen whole blood, isolated PBMCs, or DNA extracted from either of those sample types. General findings and caveats noted by the study authors: Clinical and demographic metadata were provided uncurated, with the amount varying by source and participant.

Details on this clone: This receptor's antigen is unknown. No base-level quality is on record; no much larger clone is a single base apart.

TCRbeta CDR3 regions were amplified from genomic DNA by means of the immunoSEQ Assay, a bias-controlled multiplex PCR. In the original analysis: The number of nucleated cells in each sample was estimated by amplification of reference gene primers within the assay. To quantify the absolute abundance of each unique TCRbeta CDR3 rearrangement, sequence reads were collapsed and filtered. For each sample, productive Simpson clonality was calculated by taking the square root of Simpson's diversity index across productive rearrangements. TCRdb limited this immuneACCESS table to in-frame rearrangements with V and J called. A share of clones is missing; checked studies link under half to unresolved V genes, and the rest is unexplained. V and J calls and clone size come straight from that table; D and trimming were deduced from the DNA. This sample comprises some 290,000 clones, 85% to 90% of them detected only once. In total, the top ten clones hold approximately 2.9% of the sample.

Material: peripheral blood. This receptor was taken from a woman in her thirties with COVID-19, enrolled during active disease. The rearrangement joined TRBV5-8 to TRBJ1-5, with the identity of the D gene unclear. Read as DNA, the sequence is TGTGCCAGCAGCCCCCAGCGAGATCAGCCCCAGCATTTT. Translated, this gives CASSPQRDQPQHF.